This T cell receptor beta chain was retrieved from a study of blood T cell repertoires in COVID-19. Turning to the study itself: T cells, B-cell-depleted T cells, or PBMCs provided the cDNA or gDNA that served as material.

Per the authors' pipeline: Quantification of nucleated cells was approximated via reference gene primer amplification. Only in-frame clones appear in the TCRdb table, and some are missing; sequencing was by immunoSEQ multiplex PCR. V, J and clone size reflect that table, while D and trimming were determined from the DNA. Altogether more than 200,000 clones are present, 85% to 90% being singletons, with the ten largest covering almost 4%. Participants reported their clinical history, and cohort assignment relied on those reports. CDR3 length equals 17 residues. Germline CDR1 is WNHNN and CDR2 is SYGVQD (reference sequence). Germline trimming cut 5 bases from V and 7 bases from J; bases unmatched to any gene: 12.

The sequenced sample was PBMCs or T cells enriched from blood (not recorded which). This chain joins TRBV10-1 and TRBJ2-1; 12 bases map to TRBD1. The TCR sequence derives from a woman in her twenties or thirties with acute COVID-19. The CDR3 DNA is TGCGCCAGCAGTCCGAACCTGGGACAGGGGGCGCTTAATGAGCAGTTCTTC. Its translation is CASSPNLGQGALNEQFF.